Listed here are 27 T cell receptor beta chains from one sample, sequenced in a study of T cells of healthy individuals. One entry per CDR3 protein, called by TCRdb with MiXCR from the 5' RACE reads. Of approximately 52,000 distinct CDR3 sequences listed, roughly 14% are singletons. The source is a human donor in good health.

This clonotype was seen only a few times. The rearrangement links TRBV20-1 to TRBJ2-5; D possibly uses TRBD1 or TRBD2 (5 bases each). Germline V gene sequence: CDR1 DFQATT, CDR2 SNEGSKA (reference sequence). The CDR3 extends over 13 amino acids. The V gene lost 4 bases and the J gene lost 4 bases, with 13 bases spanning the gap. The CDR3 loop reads CSAIRRAGETQYF. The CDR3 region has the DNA TGCAGTGCTATTCGCAGGGCGGGAGAGACCCAGTACTTC.

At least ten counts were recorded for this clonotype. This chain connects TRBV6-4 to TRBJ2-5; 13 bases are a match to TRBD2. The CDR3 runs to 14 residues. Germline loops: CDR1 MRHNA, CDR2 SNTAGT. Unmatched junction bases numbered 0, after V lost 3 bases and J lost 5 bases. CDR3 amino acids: CASSELAGGETQYF. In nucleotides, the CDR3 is TGTGCCAGCAGTGAACTAGCGGGAGGGGAGACCCAGTACTTC.

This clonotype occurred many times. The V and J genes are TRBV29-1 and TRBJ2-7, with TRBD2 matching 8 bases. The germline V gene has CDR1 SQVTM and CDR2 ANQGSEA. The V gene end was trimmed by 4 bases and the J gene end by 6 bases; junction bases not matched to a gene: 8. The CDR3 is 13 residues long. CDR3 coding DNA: TGCAGCGTTGCCAGCGGGGGAGAAAGCGAGCAGTACTTC. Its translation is CSVASGGESEQYF.

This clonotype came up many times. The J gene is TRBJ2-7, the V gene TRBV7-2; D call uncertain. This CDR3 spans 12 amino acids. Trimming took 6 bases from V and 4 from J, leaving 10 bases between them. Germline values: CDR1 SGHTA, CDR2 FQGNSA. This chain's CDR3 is CASSPHYYEQYF. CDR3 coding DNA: TGTGCCAGCAGTCCACACTATTACGAGCAGTACTTC. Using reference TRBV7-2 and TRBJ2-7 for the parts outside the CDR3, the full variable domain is GAGVSQSPSNKVTEKGKDVELRCDPISGHTALYWYRQSLGQGLEFLIYFQGNSAPDKSGLPSDRFSAERTGGSVSTLTIQRTQQEDSAVYLCASSPHYYEQYFGPGTRLTVT.

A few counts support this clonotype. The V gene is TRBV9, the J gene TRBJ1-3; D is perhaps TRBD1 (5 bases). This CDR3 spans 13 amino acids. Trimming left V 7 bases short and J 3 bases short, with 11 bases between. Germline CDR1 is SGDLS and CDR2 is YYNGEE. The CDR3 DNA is TGTGCCAGCTCCAGGGAAGGTGGAAACACCATATATTTT. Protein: CASSREGGNTIYF.

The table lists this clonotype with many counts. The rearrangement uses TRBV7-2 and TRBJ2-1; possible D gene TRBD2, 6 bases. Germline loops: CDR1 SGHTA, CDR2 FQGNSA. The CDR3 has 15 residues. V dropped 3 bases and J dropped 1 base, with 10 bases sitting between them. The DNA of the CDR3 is TGTGCCAGCAGCTTGGGGGGTGCGTCCTACAATGAGCAGTTCTTC. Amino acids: CASSLGGASYNEQFF.

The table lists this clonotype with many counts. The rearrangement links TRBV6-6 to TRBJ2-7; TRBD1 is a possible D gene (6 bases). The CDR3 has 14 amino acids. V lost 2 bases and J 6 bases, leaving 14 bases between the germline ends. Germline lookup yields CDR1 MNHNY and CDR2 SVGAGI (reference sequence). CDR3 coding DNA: TGTGCCAGCAGTTACGCGGCAGGGGCTAGCGAGCAGTACTTC. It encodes CASSYAAGASEQYF.

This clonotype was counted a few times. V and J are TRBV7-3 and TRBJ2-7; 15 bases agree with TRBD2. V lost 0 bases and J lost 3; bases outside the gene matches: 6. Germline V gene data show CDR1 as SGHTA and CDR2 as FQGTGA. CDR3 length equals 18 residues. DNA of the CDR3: TGTGCCAGCAGCTTAACCGGGACTAGCGGGGGGATGAGCTACGAGCAGTACTTC. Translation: CASSLTGTSGGMSYEQYF.

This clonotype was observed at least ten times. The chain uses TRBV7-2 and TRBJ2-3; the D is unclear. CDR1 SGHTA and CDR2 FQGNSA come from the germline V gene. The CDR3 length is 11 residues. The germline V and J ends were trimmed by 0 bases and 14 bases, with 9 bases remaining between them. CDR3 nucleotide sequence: TGTGCCAGCAGCTTAGCAGGGTCGGGGTATTTT. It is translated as CASSLAGSGYF.

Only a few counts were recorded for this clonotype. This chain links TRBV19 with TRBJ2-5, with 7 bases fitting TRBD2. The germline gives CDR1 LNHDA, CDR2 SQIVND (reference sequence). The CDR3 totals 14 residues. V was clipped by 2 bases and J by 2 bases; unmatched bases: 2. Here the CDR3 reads CASSIIAGQETQYF. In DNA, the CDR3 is TGTGCCAGTAGTATAATAGCGGGTCAAGAGACCCAGTACTTC.

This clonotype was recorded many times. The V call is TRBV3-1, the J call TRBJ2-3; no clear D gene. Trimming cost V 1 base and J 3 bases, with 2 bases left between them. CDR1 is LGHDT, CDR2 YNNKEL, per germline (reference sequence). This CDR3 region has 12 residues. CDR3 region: CASSQVTDTQYF. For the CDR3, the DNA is TGTGCCAGCAGCCAAGTAACAGATACGCAGTATTTT.

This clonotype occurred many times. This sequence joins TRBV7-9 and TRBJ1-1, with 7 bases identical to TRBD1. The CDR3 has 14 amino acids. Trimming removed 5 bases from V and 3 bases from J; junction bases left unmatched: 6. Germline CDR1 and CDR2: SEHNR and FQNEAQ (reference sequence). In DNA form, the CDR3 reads TGTGCCAGCAGCCGCCGGGACAGCTACACTGAAGCTTTCTTT. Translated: CASSRRDSYTEAFF.

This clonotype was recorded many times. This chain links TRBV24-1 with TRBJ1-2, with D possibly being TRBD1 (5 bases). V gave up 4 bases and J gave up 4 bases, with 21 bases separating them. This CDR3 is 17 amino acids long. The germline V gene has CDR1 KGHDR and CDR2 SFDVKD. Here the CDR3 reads CATSDSTFGGRFYGYTF. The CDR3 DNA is TGTGCCACCAGTGACTCAACCTTTGGGGGACGGTTCTATGGCTACACCTTC.

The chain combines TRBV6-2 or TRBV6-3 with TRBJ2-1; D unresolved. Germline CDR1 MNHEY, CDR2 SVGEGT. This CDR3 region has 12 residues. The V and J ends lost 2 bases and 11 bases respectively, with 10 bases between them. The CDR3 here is CASSYRDLKQFF. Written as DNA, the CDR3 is TGTGCCAGCAGTTACCGTGACCTTAAGCAGTTCTTC.

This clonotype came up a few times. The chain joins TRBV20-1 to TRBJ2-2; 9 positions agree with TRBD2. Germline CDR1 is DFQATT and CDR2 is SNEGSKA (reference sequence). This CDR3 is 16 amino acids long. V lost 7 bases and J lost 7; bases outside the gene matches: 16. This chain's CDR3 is CSVLRNSGGRVGELFF. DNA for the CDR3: TGCAGTGTTCTCCGAAATAGCGGGGGCCGGGTCGGGGAGCTGTTTTTT.

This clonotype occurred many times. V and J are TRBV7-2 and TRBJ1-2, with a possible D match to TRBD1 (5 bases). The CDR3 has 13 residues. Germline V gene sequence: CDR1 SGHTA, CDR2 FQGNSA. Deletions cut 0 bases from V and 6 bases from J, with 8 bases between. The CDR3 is CASSLAPGNGYTF. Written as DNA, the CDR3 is TGTGCCAGCAGCTTAGCACCAGGGAATGGCTACACCTTC. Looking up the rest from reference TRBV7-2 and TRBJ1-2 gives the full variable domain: GAGVSQSPSNKVTEKGKDVELRCDPISGHTALYWYRQSLGQGLEFLIYFQGNSAPDKSGLPSDRFSAERTGGSVSTLTIQRTQQEDSAVYLCASSLAPGNGYTFGSGTRLTVV.

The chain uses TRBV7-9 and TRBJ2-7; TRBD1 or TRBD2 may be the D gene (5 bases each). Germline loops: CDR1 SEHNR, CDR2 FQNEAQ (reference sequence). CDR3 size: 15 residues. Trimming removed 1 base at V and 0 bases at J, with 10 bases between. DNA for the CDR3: TGTGCCAGCAGCTTAGAGCCAGGGACCTCCTACGAGCAGTACTTC. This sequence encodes CASSLEPGTSYEQYF.

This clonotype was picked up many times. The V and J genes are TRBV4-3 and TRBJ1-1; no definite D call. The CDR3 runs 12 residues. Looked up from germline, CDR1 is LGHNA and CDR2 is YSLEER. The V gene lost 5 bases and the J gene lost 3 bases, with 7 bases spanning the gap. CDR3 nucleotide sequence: TGCGCCAGCAGCTCAGCATACACTGAAGCTTTCTTT. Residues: CASSSAYTEAFF.

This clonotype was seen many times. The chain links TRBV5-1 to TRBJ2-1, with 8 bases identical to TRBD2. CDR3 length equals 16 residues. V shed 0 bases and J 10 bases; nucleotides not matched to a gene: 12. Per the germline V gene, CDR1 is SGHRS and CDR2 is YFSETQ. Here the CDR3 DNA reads TGCGCCAGCAGCTTGGATACCCCAGCGGGGGCGGGGGAGCAGTTCTTC. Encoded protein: CASSLDTPAGAGEQFF.

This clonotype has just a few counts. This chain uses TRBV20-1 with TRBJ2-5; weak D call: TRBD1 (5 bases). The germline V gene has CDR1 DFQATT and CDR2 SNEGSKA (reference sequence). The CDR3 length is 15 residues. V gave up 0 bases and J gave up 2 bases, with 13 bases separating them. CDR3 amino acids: CSARDTGPFQETQYF. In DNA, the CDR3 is TGCAGTGCTAGAGATACAGGCCCCTTTCAAGAGACCCAGTACTTC.

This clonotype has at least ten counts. Here the CDR3 reads CASSLAGTSGGGEQYF. The CDR3, as DNA: TGTGCCAGCAGCTTAGCTGGGACTAGCGGGGGCGGCGAGCAGTACTTC. The chain employs TRBV7-9 and TRBJ2-7, with 14 positions matching TRBD2. V shed 0 bases and J 6 bases; nucleotides not matched to a gene: 4. The CDR3 spans 16 residues. Germline CDR1 and CDR2: SEHNR and FQNEAQ (reference sequence).

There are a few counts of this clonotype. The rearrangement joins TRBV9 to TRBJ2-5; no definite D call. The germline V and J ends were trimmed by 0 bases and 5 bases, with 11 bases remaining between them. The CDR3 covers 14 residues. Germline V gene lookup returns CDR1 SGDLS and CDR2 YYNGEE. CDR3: CASSVGHLGETQYF. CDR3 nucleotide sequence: TGTGCCAGCAGCGTAGGGCACCTGGGGGAGACCCAGTACTTC.

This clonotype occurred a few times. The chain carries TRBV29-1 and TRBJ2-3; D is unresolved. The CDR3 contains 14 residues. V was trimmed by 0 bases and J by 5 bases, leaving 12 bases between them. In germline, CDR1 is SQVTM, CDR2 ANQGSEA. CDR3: CSVEDLSAGDTQYF. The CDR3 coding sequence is TGCAGCGTTGAAGATCTCTCCGCCGGAGATACGCAGTATTTT.

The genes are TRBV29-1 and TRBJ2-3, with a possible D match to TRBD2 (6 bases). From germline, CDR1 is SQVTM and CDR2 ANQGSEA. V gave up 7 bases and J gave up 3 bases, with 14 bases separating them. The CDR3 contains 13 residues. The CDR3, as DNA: TGCAGCGCCCGCTTGGGGGGTACAGATACGCAGTATTTT. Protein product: CSARLGGTDTQYF.

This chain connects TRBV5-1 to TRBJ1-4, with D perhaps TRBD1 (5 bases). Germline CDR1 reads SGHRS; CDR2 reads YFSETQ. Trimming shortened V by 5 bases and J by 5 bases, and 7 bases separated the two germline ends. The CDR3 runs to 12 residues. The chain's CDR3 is CASSRGNEKLFF. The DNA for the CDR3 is TGCGCCAGCAGTCGGGGGAATGAAAAACTGTTTTTT.

The CDR3 spells CASSSGTPRNTIYF. CDR3 nucleotides: TGTGCCAGCAGTTCTGGGACGCCCCGAAACACCATATATTTT. This rearrangement joins TRBV6-5 to TRBJ1-3, with a weak D call TRBD1 (5 bases). The CDR3 has 14 residues. Germline V lookup: CDR1 MNHEY, CDR2 SVGAGI. The V and J ends lost 4 bases and 5 bases respectively, with 12 bases between them.

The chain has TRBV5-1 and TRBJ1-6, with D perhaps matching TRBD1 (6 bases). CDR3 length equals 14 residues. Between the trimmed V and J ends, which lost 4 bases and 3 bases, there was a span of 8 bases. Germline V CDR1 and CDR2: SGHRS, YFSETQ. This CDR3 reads CASSLDSYNSPLHF. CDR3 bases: TGCGCCAGCAGCCTGGACAGCTATAATTCACCCCTCCACTTT.